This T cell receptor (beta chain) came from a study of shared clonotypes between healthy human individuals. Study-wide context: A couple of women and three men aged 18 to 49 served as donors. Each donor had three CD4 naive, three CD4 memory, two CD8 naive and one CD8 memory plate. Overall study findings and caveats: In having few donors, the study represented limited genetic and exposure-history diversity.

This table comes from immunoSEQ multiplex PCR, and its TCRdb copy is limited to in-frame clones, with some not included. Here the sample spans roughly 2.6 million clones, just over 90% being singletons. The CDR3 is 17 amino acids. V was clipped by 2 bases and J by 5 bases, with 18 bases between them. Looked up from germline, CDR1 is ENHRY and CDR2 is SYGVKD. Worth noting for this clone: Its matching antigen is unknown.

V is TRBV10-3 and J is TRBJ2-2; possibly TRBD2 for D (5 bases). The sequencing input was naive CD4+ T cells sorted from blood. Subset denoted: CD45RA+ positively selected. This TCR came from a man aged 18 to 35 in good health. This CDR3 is CAISERVTPRGTGELFF. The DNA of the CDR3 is TGTGCCATCAGTGAGCGAGTGACACCTCGAGGGACCGGGGAGCTGTTTTTT.